The 13 T cell receptor beta chains in this list originate from one sample, sequenced in a study of T cells in Graves' hyperthyroidism and ophthalmopathy. Authors of the study amplified TCR beta CDR3 regions from RNA transcripts. Researchers ran a first-round RT-PCR on the TCR CDR3 using the HTBI primer set. TCRdb reanalysed the multiplex PCR reads using MiXCR and keeps one entry per CDR3 protein. There are over 700,000 distinct CDR3 sequences in the sample; approximately 19% occur only once, and approximately 16% lies in the top ten. The material sequenced was blood. The source of these receptors is a woman aged 45-60 years with Graves' hyperthyroidism that later progressed to Graves' ophthalmopathy.

The rearrangement links TRBV25-1 to TRBJ2-3; TRBD2 matches at 8 bases. Germline CDR1 and CDR2: MGHDK and SYGVNS. V trimming: 7 bases; J trimming: 3 bases; junction bases outside the gene matches: 12. The length of the CDR3 is 16 residues. This CDR3 is CASIAEGGGRTDTQYF. CDR3 coding DNA: TGTGCCAGCATAGCAGAAGGCGGGGGGCGGACAGATACGCAGTATTTT.

This clonotype has a count of ten or more. The chain employs TRBV11-1 and TRBJ2-1; 8 nucleotides agree with TRBD1. The CDR3 loop spans 12 amino acids. The V gene's germline CDR1 is SGHAT and CDR2 FQDESV (reference sequence). Unmatched junction bases numbered 2, after V lost 4 bases and J lost 9 bases. The CDR3 sequence: CASSYGTGEQFF. DNA of the CDR3: TGTGCCAGCAGCTATGGGACAGGTGAGCAGTTCTTC.

The chain joins TRBV5-1 to TRBJ2-7, with 9 positions matching TRBD1. CDR3 length: 17 amino acids. Germline V gene data show CDR1 as SGHRS and CDR2 as YFSETQ. V lost 3 bases to trimming and J lost 5 bases; unmatched junction nucleotides: 15. The CDR3 DNA follows: TGCGCCAGCAGCTCAGGGGGGGGGACAGGGACTCACCACGAGCAGTACTTC. It is translated as CASSSGGGTGTHHEQYF. Drawing the rest from reference TRBV5-1 and TRBJ2-7, the complete variable domain is KAGVTQTPRYLIKTRGQQVTLSCSPISGHRSVSWYQQTPGQGLQFLFEYFSETQRNKGNFPGRFSGRQFSNSRSEMNVSTLELGDSALYLCASSSGGGTGTHHEQYFGPGTRLTVT.

This clonotype was seen ten or more times. The chain uses TRBV12-3 or TRBV12-4 and TRBJ1-2; 9 bases line up with TRBD1. V lost 5 bases and J lost 7; bases outside the gene matches: 8. This CDR3 comprises 14 residues. In DNA, the CDR3 is TGTGCCAGCAGTATCCCGGGACAGGGACGTGGCTACACCTTC. It is translated as CASSIPGQGRGYTF.

The chain carries TRBV30 and TRBJ2-2, with D tentatively TRBD1 (5 bases). From germline, CDR1 is GTSNPN and CDR2 SVGIG (reference sequence). Trimming took off 6 bases at V and 5 bases at J, with 10 bases between the two ends. CDR3 size: 12 residues. CDR3 sequence reads: CACDSGTGELFF. Here the CDR3 DNA reads TGTGCCTGTGACAGTGGGACCGGGGAGCTGTTTTTT.

The chain couples TRBV5-1 to TRBJ2-3, with unresolved D. Germline lookup yields CDR1 SGHRS and CDR2 YFSETQ. Trimming took off 0 bases at V and 0 bases at J, with 8 bases between the two ends. The CDR3 has 15 residues. The CDR3 is CASSLGRISTDTQYF. CDR3 coding DNA: TGCGCCAGCAGCTTGGGACGGATAAGCACAGATACGCAGTATTTT.

This clonotype was detected ten times or more. The J gene is TRBJ2-2, the V gene TRBV11-2; D call uncertain. The CDR3 is made up of 14 amino acids. V lost 5 bases, J lost 1 base, and 8 bases lay in between. Germline assignment: CDR1 SGHAT and CDR2 FQNNGV. The DNA for the CDR3 is TGTGCCAGCAGCCTAACACGGAACACCGGGGAGCTGTTTTTT. This translates into CASSLTRNTGELFF.

The chain combines TRBV19 with TRBJ1-5; no clear D gene. Between the trimmed V and J ends, which lost 1 base and 9 bases, there was a span of 10 bases. The CDR3 extends over 13 amino acids. Germline values: CDR1 LNHDA, CDR2 SQIVND (reference sequence). This CDR3 is CASSIGGSGPQHF. Here the CDR3 DNA reads TGTGCCAGTAGTATAGGAGGCAGTGGGCCCCAGCATTTT.

This clonotype has a handful of counts. The rearrangement uses TRBV5-5 and TRBJ2-2; D is possibly TRBD2 (5 bases). V lost 5 bases and J lost 4, with 18 bases in between. Germline loops: CDR1 SGHKS, CDR2 YYEKEE (reference sequence). The CDR3 sequence is 16 residues long. CDR3 loop: CASSTREALPTGELFF. CDR3 DNA: TGTGCCAGCAGTACTAGAGAGGCCCTTCCCACCGGGGAGCTGTTTTTT.

In this sample, this clonotype turned up many times. V gene TRBV5-6 combines with J gene TRBJ2-4; D gene ambiguous. Trimming shortened V by 2 bases and J by 1 base, and 10 bases separated the two germline ends. Germline loops: CDR1 SGHDT, CDR2 YYEEEE. CDR3 size: 15 residues. The CDR3 loop is CASSFSRRAKNIQYF. The CDR3 region has the DNA TGTGCCAGCAGCTTTTCGAGAAGGGCCAAAAACATTCAGTACTTC.

This clonotype was picked up a small number of times. The J gene is TRBJ2-3, the V gene TRBV18, with 15 bases fitting TRBD2. V lost 0 bases to trimming and J lost 0 bases; unmatched junction nucleotides: 4. This CDR3 spans 19 amino acids. The germline V gene encodes CDR1 KGHSH and CDR2 LQKENI. The CDR3 sequence is CASSPPGTSGGFSTDTQYF. Here the CDR3 DNA reads TGTGCCAGCTCACCACCCGGGACTAGCGGGGGGTTCAGCACAGATACGCAGTATTTT.

This clonotype occurred many times. The chain is built from TRBV6-5 and TRBJ2-5; D remains unclear. The V and J ends lost 1 base and 5 bases respectively, with 11 bases between them. The length of the CDR3 is 14 residues. The V gene's germline CDR1 is MNHEY and CDR2 SVGAGI. Written as DNA, the CDR3 is TGTGCCAGCAGTTACTTGGCCGACGCGGAGACCCAGTACTTC. It yields the protein CASSYLADAETQYF.

This clonotype was counted ten times or more. The chain recombines TRBV7-2 with TRBJ2-3, with 9 nucleotides matching TRBD2. This CDR3 has 17 amino acids. The ends lost 5 bases at V and 2 bases at J; junction bases unmatched: 11. CDR1 and CDR2 from the germline V gene are SGHTA and FQGNSA. The CDR3 DNA reads TGTGCCAGCAGCACGCGCCCCCAGCGGGGGGACACAGATACGCAGTATTTT. Its translation is CASSTRPQRGDTDTQYF. Full variable domain (outside the CDR3, taken from reference TRBV7-2 and TRBJ2-3): GAGVSQSPSNKVTEKGKDVELRCDPISGHTALYWYRQSLGQGLEFLIYFQGNSAPDKSGLPSDRFSAERTGGSVSTLTIQRTQQEDSAVYLCASSTRPQRGDTDTQYFGPGTRLTVL.